This entry lists 9 T cell receptor beta chains sequenced from one sample in a study of T cell responses to AZD1222 COVID-19 vaccine. This table comes from immunoSEQ multiplex PCR, and its TCRdb copy is limited to in-frame clones, with some not included. The sample carries approximately 79,000 clones, nearly 90% recorded once. The sample consisted of peripheral blood, taken on day 0 of AZD1222 vaccination. These receptors originate from an adult in good health.

The chain recombines TRBV7-3 with TRBJ1-1; D is perhaps TRBD1 (6 bases). Trimming shortened V by 5 bases and J by 1 base, and 11 bases separated the two germline ends. Germline CDR1 reads SGHTA; CDR2 reads FQGTGA. This CDR3 comprises 14 residues. CDR3 coding DNA: TGTGCCAGCAGCCTAGGGGGGTCGAACACTGAAGCTTTCTTT. Translated: CASSLGGSNTEAFF.

In nucleotides, the CDR3 is TGCGCCAGCAGTGAGTCGACTACGCCTCAAGAGACCCAGTACTTC. Translation gives CASSESTTPQETQYF. The chain combines TRBV10-1 with TRBJ2-5; D may be TRBD2 (5 bases). The V end was cut by 0 bases, the J end by 2 bases, with 10 bases between. This CDR3 is built from 15 residues. Germline V gene sequence: CDR1 WNHNN, CDR2 SYGVQD (reference sequence).

The DNA for the CDR3 is TGTGCCAGCAGGGAAGGGACATACCGCACAGATACGCAGTATTTT. This translates into CASREGTYRTDTQYF. The chain uses TRBV28 and TRBJ2-3; TRBD1 is a possible D gene (6 bases). There are 15 residues in the CDR3. Germline CDR1 and CDR2: MDHEN and SYDVKM. V lost 6 bases and J lost 1, with 14 bases in between.

The chain carries TRBV11-3 and TRBJ2-3; D gene ambiguous. V lost 5 bases and J 0 bases, leaving 12 bases between the germline ends. CDR1 and CDR2 (germline): SGHNT, YENEEA. There are 15 residues in the CDR3. The CDR3 region is CASSPTASSTDTQYF. The CDR3 DNA reads as TGTGCCAGCAGCCCCACTGCGTCTAGCACAGATACGCAGTATTTT.

This sequence joins TRBV30 and TRBJ2-2; 7 bases are a match to TRBD2. The germline V gene encodes CDR1 GTSNPN and CDR2 SVGIG (reference sequence). The CDR3 extends over 14 amino acids. The CDR3 loop is CASTAGLNTGELFF. The CDR3 DNA reads as TGTGCTTCGACAGCGGGATTAAACACCGGGGAGCTGTTTTTT.

This clone was observed a few times. This chain joins TRBV19 and TRBJ2-2; a weak D match, TRBD2 (6 bases). The CDR3 covers 17 residues. Per germline, CDR1 LNHDA and CDR2 SQIVND (reference sequence). Trimming took off 7 bases at V and 3 bases at J, with 21 bases between the two ends. CDR3 coding DNA: TGTGCCAGTACCCTCTATCCGGCGGGAAGATACACCGGGGAGCTGTTTTTT. Encoded protein: CASTLYPAGRYTGELFF.

The chain combines TRBV5-8 with TRBJ1-5, with a weak D call TRBD1 (5 bases). The V and J ends lost 5 bases and 2 bases respectively, with 20 bases between them. CDR1 and CDR2 from the germline V gene are SGHTS and YDEGEE. The CDR3 is 17 residues long. CDR3 bases: TGTGCCAGCAGACAACGGCTCGACGGGGGAGGCAATCAGCCCCAGCATTTT. Its protein product is CASRQRLDGGGNQPQHF.

This clone was observed once. The chain couples TRBV14 to TRBJ2-1; D unclear. The germline gives CDR1 SGHDN, CDR2 FVKESK. V was trimmed by 4 bases and J by 3 bases, leaving 10 bases between them. CDR3 length equals 14 residues. CDR3 region: CASSPASVYNEQFF. In DNA, the CDR3 is TGTGCCAGCAGCCCCGCTAGTGTCTACAATGAGCAGTTCTTC. The full variable domain, with the rest looked up from reference TRBV14 and TRBJ2-1, is EAGVTQFPSHSVIEKGQTVTLRCDPISGHDNLYWYRRVMGKEIKFLLHFVKESKQDESGMPNNRFLAERTGGTYSTLKVQPAELEDSGVYFCASSPASVYNEQFFGPGTRLTVL.

The chain carries TRBV9 and TRBJ2-5; no clear D gene. This CDR3 comprises 12 residues. V lost 4 bases and J 1 base, leaving 5 bases between the germline ends. Looked up from germline, CDR1 is SGDLS and CDR2 is YYNGEE. In DNA, the CDR3 is TGTGCCAGCAGCCCTCGCCAAGAGACCCAGTACTTC. This codes for CASSPRQETQYF.